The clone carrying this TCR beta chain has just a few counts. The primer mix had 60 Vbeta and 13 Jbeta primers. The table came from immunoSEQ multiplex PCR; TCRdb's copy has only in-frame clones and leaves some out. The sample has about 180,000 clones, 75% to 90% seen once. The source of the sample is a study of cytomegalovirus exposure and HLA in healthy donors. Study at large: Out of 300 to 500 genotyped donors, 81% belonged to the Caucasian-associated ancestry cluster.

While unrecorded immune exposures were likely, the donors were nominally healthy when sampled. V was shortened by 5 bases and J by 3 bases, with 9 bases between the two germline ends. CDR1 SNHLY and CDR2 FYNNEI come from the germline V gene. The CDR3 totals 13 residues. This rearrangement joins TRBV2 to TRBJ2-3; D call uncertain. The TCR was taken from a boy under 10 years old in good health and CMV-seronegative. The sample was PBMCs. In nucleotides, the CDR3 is TGTGCCAGCAGTAGTAAAGCGACAGATACGCAGTATTTT. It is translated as CASSSKATDTQYF.